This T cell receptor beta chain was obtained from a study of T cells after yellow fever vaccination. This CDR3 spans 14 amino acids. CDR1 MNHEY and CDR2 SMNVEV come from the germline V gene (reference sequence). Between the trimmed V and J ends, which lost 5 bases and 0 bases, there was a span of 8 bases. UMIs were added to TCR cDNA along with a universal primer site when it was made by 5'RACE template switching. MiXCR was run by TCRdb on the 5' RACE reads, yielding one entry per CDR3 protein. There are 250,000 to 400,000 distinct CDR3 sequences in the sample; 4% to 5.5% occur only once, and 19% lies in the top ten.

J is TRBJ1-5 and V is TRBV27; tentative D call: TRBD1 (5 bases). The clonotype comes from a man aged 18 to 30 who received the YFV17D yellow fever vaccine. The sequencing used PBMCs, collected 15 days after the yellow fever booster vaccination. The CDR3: CASSGADSNQPQHF. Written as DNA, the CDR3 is TGTGCCAGCAGTGGGGCAGATAGCAATCAGCCCCAGCATTTT.